The 4 T cell receptor beta chains given below trace back to one sample, sequenced in a study of OX40 agonist ivuxolimab in advanced cancers. Receptors were amplified or captured by the immunoSEQ multiplex PCR assay. TCRdb provides this immuneACCESS table in a form limited to in-frame rearrangements. Some clones are lacking; in checked studies, under half of them reflect an unresolved V gene, and why the rest are absent is not known. For this sample there are about 46,000 clones; approximately 80% appear just once. The ten largest clones represent around 1.9% of the sample. The sequencing here drew on CD4+ or CD8+ T cells sorted from blood, taken in a trial of the OX40 agonist ivuxolimab. The receptor source for this set is an adult with an advanced solid tumor such as melanoma, head and neck, liver or kidney cancer.

This chain joins TRBV7-8 and TRBJ2-7; possibly TRBD2 for D (6 bases). The CDR3 totals 15 residues. Trimming took 1 base from V and 3 from J, leaving 13 bases between them. The V gene's germline CDR1 is SGHVS and CDR2 FQNEAQ. In DNA, the CDR3 is TGTGCCAGCAGCTTAGGGAGGGGTGGGGGCTACGAGCAGTACTTC. Translating gives CASSLGRGGGYEQYF.

The rearrangement joins TRBV5-1 to TRBJ2-4, with 7 bases that match TRBD1. The J segment lost 0 bases and the V segment lost 6 bases, leaving 6 bases of the junction unmatched. This CDR3 is 15 amino acids long. CDR1 and CDR2 from the germline V gene are SGHRS and YFSETQ. The CDR3 reads CASTRQGEAKNIQYF. The CDR3 nucleotides read TGCGCCAGCACCAGACAGGGAGAAGCCAAAAACATTCAGTACTTC.

The V gene is TRBV14, the J gene TRBJ1-2; 9 bases are a match to TRBD1. Germline V gene data show CDR1 as SGHDN and CDR2 as FVKESK. With V trimmed by 5 bases and J by 6 bases, 4 bases remained unmatched. This CDR3 spans 13 amino acids. CDR3 DNA sequence: TGTGCCAGCAGCTGGGACAGGGACCATGGCTACACCTTC. It codes for CASSWDRDHGYTF.

The rearrangement links TRBV30 to TRBJ1-5; D may be TRBD1 (6 bases). This CDR3 comprises 13 residues. CDR1 is GTSNPN and CDR2 is SVGIG in the germline V gene (reference sequence). Trimming shortened V by 8 bases and J by 6 bases, and 17 bases separated the two germline ends. The CDR3, as DNA: TGTGCCGAAGGGGGGAGAGTTGGTCAGCCCCAGCATTTT. As protein: CAEGGRVGQPQHF.